These 30 T cell receptor beta chains came from one sample sequenced in a study of post-analysis software for immune sequencing data (dated by TCRdb to 2015 to 2017). Broad study findings and their caveats: Significantly higher frequencies in patients than in controls were found for five TRBV segments, including TRBV5-6, TRBV5-1 and TRBV20-1.

No antigen has been identified for these receptors. The library was generated by PCR. Sequencing took place on an Illumina HiSeq 2500. Unique molecular identifiers were incorporated into TCR beta cDNA libraries to reduce PCR and sequencing biases. Clones were called with MiXCR by TCRdb after fastp trimmed the public reads at Q25, and only in-frame beta chains were retained. All rows with the same CDR3 protein become a single entry with the most common DNA and genes. A total of 800,000 to 950,000 distinct CDR3 sequences appear in this sample, around 50% of them only once. Approximately 4.4% of the sample comes from the top ten. The sample comprised blood. Source of these receptors: a girl under 18 with multiple sclerosis.

Turning to this clonotype: Compared with germline, one end of the junction differs, possibly owing to a read error. The chain employs TRBV5-1 and TRBJ2-1; 10 nucleotides agree with TRBD1. Germline-derived CDR1 and CDR2 are SGHRS and YFSETQ. This CDR3 has 17 amino acids. CDR3 protein: CASSLGLRDRGYIEQFF. The CDR3 DNA reads as TGCGCCAGCAGCTTGGGTCTCCGGGACAGGGGTTACATTGAGCAGTTCTTC.

This clonotype was detected only a few times. V and J are TRBV6-5 and TRBJ2-7; tentatively, D is TRBD2 (6 bases). The CDR3 extends over 16 amino acids. Germline V gene data show CDR1 as MNHEY and CDR2 as SVGAGI. Trimming stripped 6 bases from V and 1 base from J, with 19 bases between. CDR3: CASSRSSGRGSYEQYF. The DNA for the CDR3 is TGTGCCAGCAGCCGGTCGTCGGGACGGGGGTCCTACGAGCAGTACTTC.

The V gene is TRBV6-5, the J gene TRBJ2-3; the match to TRBD2 covers 8 bases. CDR1 is MNHEY, CDR2 SVGAGI, per germline. CDR3 length equals 15 residues. V lost 6 bases to trimming and J lost 3 bases; unmatched junction nucleotides: 8. The CDR3 DNA is TGTGCCAGCAGCATTAGCGGGGCCGATACAGATACGCAGTATTTT. This sequence encodes CASSISGADTDTQYF.

The chain is built from TRBV2 and TRBJ2-7; D possibly corresponds to TRBD1 (6 bases). Germline lookup yields CDR1 SNHLY and CDR2 FYNNEI. The length of the CDR3 is 15 residues. The V gene lost 3 bases and the J gene lost 2 bases, with 14 bases spanning the gap. The CDR3 DNA is TGTGCCAGCAGTGAGCAGGGGCGTACTCCCTACGAGCAGTACTTC. Protein product: CASSEQGRTPYEQYF.

V usage is TRBV27 and J usage is TRBJ2-7, with TRBD1 as a possible D gene (5 bases). Germline V gene data show CDR1 as MNHEY and CDR2 as SMNVEV (reference sequence). Between the trimmed V and J ends, which lost 3 bases and 7 bases, there was a span of 16 bases. This CDR3 has 14 amino acids. Here the CDR3 DNA reads TGTGCCAGCAGTTTTGGGGCTAACCAAGGGGAGCAGTACTTC. Translated, it gives CASSFGANQGEQYF.

The chain links TRBV5-1 to TRBJ2-7, with TRBD1 matching 9 bases. There are 16 residues in the CDR3. Germline trimming cut 2 bases from V and 6 bases from J; bases unmatched to any gene: 12. The V gene's germline CDR1 is SGHRS and CDR2 YFSETQ. The DNA of the CDR3 is TGCGCCAGCAGCTTCGGACAGGGGATTCGCATGCGCGAGCAGTACTTC. It translates to CASSFGQGIRMREQYF.

The chain uses TRBV29-1 and TRBJ2-3; 8 bases agree with TRBD1. The CDR3 is made up of 18 amino acids. The V segment lost 5 bases and the J segment 1 base; nucleotides outside the gene matches: 17. Germline CDR1 and CDR2: SQVTM and ANQGSEA. Here the CDR3 reads CSVTGMPLPGQGTDTQYF. CDR3 nucleotides: TGCAGCGTTACCGGGATGCCTCTTCCGGGACAGGGCACAGATACGCAGTATTTT.

This clonotype was counted ten times or more. V is TRBV4-1 and J is TRBJ1-2; maybe TRBD1 (6 bases). Germline CDR1 MGHRA, CDR2 YSYEKL. V shed 11 bases and J shed 1 base, with 17 bases lying between them. The CDR3 totals 14 residues. DNA of the CDR3: TGCGCCGGGCAACAGGACAGAAATAACTATGGCTACACCTTC. It is translated as CAGQQDRNNYGYTF.

The rearrangement uses TRBV24-1 and TRBJ1-2, with D tentatively TRBD1 (5 bases). The ends were cut back, 7 bases at V and 0 bases at J, with 8 bases in the middle. Germline CDR1 is KGHDR and CDR2 is SFDVKD. The CDR3 is 13 residues long. Here the CDR3 DNA reads TGTGCCACCAGCGAGACAGCTAACTATGGCTACACCTTC. Its protein product is CATSETANYGYTF.

This clonotype showed up just a few times. This chain uses TRBV25-1 with TRBJ1-2, with TRBD1 matching 12 bases. The CDR3 contains 15 residues. Germline loops: CDR1 MGHDK, CDR2 SYGVNS. V was pared by 3 bases and J by 4 bases, with 3 bases of the junction left unmatched. In nucleotides, the CDR3 is TGTGCCAGCAGTGATGGGGGACAGGGGGCCTATGGCTACACCTTC. Encoded protein: CASSDGGQGAYGYTF.

The rearrangement uses TRBV29-1 and TRBJ1-2, with D maybe TRBD1 (6 bases). In germline, CDR1 is SQVTM, CDR2 ANQGSEA. The CDR3 length is 12 residues. Trimming cost V 7 bases and J 4 bases, with 13 bases left between them. CDR3 nucleotides: TGCAGCGCGCGTGGGGGGCTCTATGGCTACACCTTC. Protein: CSARGGLYGYTF.

The V gene is TRBV20-1, the J gene TRBJ2-1; D is uncertain. From germline, CDR1 is DFQATT and CDR2 SNEGSKA (reference sequence). This CDR3 spans 14 amino acids. Trimming stripped 3 bases from V and 0 bases from J, with 9 bases between. This CDR3 is CSARRGSSYNEQFF. DNA of the CDR3: TGCAGTGCTAGGCGCGGAAGCTCCTACAATGAGCAGTTCTTC.

This chain joins TRBV20-1 and TRBJ2-4, with D possibly being TRBD1 (5 bases). Germline V gene sequence: CDR1 DFQATT, CDR2 SNEGSKA (reference sequence). This CDR3 is built from 11 residues. The V end lost 0 bases, the J end lost 15 bases, and 12 bases lay between the germline ends. The CDR3 sequence is CSARDREFLYF. The CDR3 DNA follows: TGCAGTGCTAGAGACAGGGAATTCCTGTACTTC.

The gene calls are TRBV12-3 or TRBV12-4 and TRBJ2-5; D tentatively reads TRBD1 or TRBD2 (6 bases each). V was clipped by 0 bases and J by 3 bases, with 14 bases between them. This CDR3 contains 16 residues. The chain's CDR3 is CASSLAGGHQKETQYF. The DNA for the CDR3 is TGTGCCAGCAGTTTAGCGGGGGGACACCAGAAAGAGACCCAGTACTTC.

This clonotype showed up just a few times. The chain links TRBV12-3 or TRBV12-4 to TRBJ2-3, with D hard to call. V shed 4 bases and J shed 0 bases, with 11 bases lying between them. The CDR3 loop spans 15 amino acids. The CDR3 coding sequence is TGTGCCAGCAGTTCCGGACCTTCGAGCACAGATACGCAGTATTTT. It encodes CASSSGPSSTDTQYF.

This chain links TRBV29-1 with TRBJ1-2; 9 bases map to TRBD1. This CDR3 comprises 12 residues. Per germline, CDR1 SQVTM and CDR2 ANQGSEA. The junction had 2 bases not matched to a gene; V was cut back by 4 bases and J by 5 bases. The CDR3: CSVVGTGYGYTF. Written as DNA, the CDR3 is TGCAGCGTTGTCGGGACAGGGTATGGCTACACCTTC.

The chain is built from TRBV7-9 and TRBJ2-1, with a tentative D call TRBD2 (6 bases). The CDR3 extends over 14 amino acids. Trimming pared 1 base from V and 5 bases from J, leaving 9 bases between. Germline V CDR1 and CDR2: SEHNR, FQNEAQ (reference sequence). The CDR3 bases are TGTGCCAGCAGCTTAGGCGGGGCGCACAATGAGCAGTTCTTC. Amino acids: CASSLGGAHNEQFF.

The genes are TRBV12-3 or TRBV12-4 and TRBJ1-1; no definite D call. V lost 2 bases to trimming and J lost 1 base, with 14 bases between them. The CDR3 totals 16 residues. The CDR3, as DNA: TGTGCCAGCAGTTTATGGCCAGGAGCGGGGAACACTGAAGCTTTCTTT. Protein: CASSLWPGAGNTEAFF.

The rearrangement uses TRBV5-1 and TRBJ2-5, with D perhaps TRBD1 or TRBD2 (5 bases each). V dropped 5 bases and J dropped 11 bases, with 22 bases sitting between them. Germline values: CDR1 SGHRS, CDR2 YFSETQ. The CDR3 spans 14 residues. CDR3 bases: TGCGCCAGCAGGGGGGTAGAGTCGTCTCCGGAGCAGTACTTC. The encoded protein is CASRGVESSPEQYF.

This rearrangement joins TRBV29-1 to TRBJ2-3, with D perhaps TRBD1 (5 bases). The V gene's germline CDR1 is SQVTM and CDR2 ANQGSEA. The CDR3 consists of 13 residues. Trimming left V 2 bases short and J 3 bases short, with 9 bases between. CDR3 residues: CSVEWQGTDTQYF. CDR3 in DNA: TGCAGCGTTGAATGGCAGGGAACAGATACGCAGTATTTT.

The chain employs TRBV12-5 and TRBJ2-4; a weak D match, TRBD1 (5 bases). Germline CDR1 and CDR2: LGHNT and FRNRAP. Trimming pared 2 bases from V and 1 base from J, leaving 12 bases between. The CDR3 loop spans 16 amino acids. The CDR3 region has the DNA TGTGCTAGTGGTTTGCCCACCCGACAGGCCAAAAACATTCAGTACTTC. Translating gives CASGLPTRQAKNIQYF.

The chain links TRBV4-1 to TRBJ1-1; no firm D call. Trimming removed 1 base at V and 7 bases at J, with 10 bases between. Germline CDR1 and CDR2: MGHRA and YSYEKL. The CDR3 totals 13 residues. DNA of the CDR3: TGCGCCAGCAGCCAAGTCCTAAATGTTGAAGCTTTCTTT. Amino acid sequence: CASSQVLNVEAFF.

The J gene is TRBJ2-3, the V gene TRBV7-3; 8 nucleotides match TRBD1. Germline lookup yields CDR1 SGHTA and CDR2 FQGTGA. CDR3 length: 16 amino acids. V lost 5 bases, J lost 2 bases, and 9 bases stayed unmatched. The CDR3 is CASSQTGAVYTDTQYF. The CDR3, as DNA: TGTGCCAGCAGCCAGACAGGGGCCGTTTACACAGATACGCAGTATTTT.

The genes are TRBV29-1 and TRBJ2-7; D unresolved. Deletions cut 2 bases from V and 2 bases from J, with 7 bases between. Germline V lookup: CDR1 SQVTM, CDR2 ANQGSEA. This CDR3 contains 12 residues. The CDR3 region is CSVERSPYEQYF. The CDR3 DNA reads TGCAGCGTTGAACGGAGTCCCTACGAGCAGTACTTC.

This clonotype was seen only once. The CDR3 DNA follows: TGTGCCAGCAGCTGGGGACAGGGCCGTCGCACAGATACGCAGTATTTT. The encoded protein is CASSWGQGRRTDTQYF. This chain joins TRBV7-8 and TRBJ2-3; 9 bases fit TRBD1. V lost 4 bases, J lost 1 base, and 6 bases stayed unmatched. The CDR3 runs 16 residues. Germline assignment: CDR1 SGHVS and CDR2 FQNEAQ.

This clonotype occurred a few times. CDR3 amino acids: CASSPRTGQNTEAFF. CDR3 DNA sequence: TGTGCCAGCAGCCCGAGGACAGGACAGAACACTGAAGCTTTCTTT. This chain joins TRBV7-9 and TRBJ1-1, with 7 positions matching TRBD1. From germline, CDR1 is SEHNR and CDR2 FQNEAQ (reference sequence). The CDR3 contains 15 residues. The V gene end was trimmed by 5 bases and the J gene end by 1 base; junction bases not matched to a gene: 7.

The CDR3 loop reads CASTGSGWTTEAFF. The CDR3 DNA sequence: TGTGCCAGTACTGGGTCAGGTTGGACCACTGAAGCTTTCTTT. The chain links TRBV19 to TRBJ1-1; unclear D gene. Trimming stripped 7 bases from V and 4 bases from J, with 16 bases between. The germline gives CDR1 LNHDA, CDR2 SQIVND (reference sequence). There are 14 residues in the CDR3.

The J gene is TRBJ2-1, the V gene TRBV5-8, with D possibly being TRBD2 (5 bases). This CDR3 spans 16 amino acids. The germline V and J ends were trimmed by 0 bases and 5 bases, with 15 bases remaining between them. Germline V gene data show CDR1 as SGHTS and CDR2 as YDEGEE. CDR3 region: CASSLETRGFDNEQFF. The CDR3 bases are TGTGCCAGCAGCTTGGAAACACGAGGGTTTGACAATGAGCAGTTCTTC.

This chain uses TRBV5-1 with TRBJ2-1; D remains ambiguous. The CDR3 covers 15 residues. V lost 0 bases to trimming and J lost 9 bases, with 16 bases between them. Germline V lookup: CDR1 SGHRS, CDR2 YFSETQ. The CDR3 sequence: CASSLGGVRRSEQFF. The CDR3 DNA sequence: TGCGCCAGCAGCTTGGGTGGGGTCCGCAGGAGTGAGCAGTTCTTC. The full variable domain, with the rest looked up from reference TRBV5-1 and TRBJ2-1, is KAGVTQTPRYLIKTRGQQVTLSCSPISGHRSVSWYQQTPGQGLQFLFEYFSETQRNKGNFPGRFSGRQFSNSRSEMNVSTLELGDSALYLCASSLGGVRRSEQFFGPGTRLTVL.

The table lists this clonotype with a count of one. This rearrangement joins TRBV6-2 or TRBV6-3 to TRBJ2-7, with D possibly called TRBD1 or TRBD2 (6 bases each). CDR1 and CDR2 from the germline V gene are MNHEY and SVGEGT. This CDR3 contains 11 residues. The V gene lost 6 bases and the J gene lost 10 bases, with 13 bases spanning the gap. CDR3 DNA: TGTGCCAGCAGCATCGGGGGCGCCCAGTACTTC. Translation gives CASSIGGAQYF.